One sample yielded the 31 T cell receptor beta chains listed below, sequenced in a study of human T cells and chemical hapten exposure. TCRdb independently ran MiXCR on the RACE reads; one entry per CDR3 protein. The sample lists approximately 74,000 distinct CDR3 sequences; 25% to 40% were seen once. The time point denotes: patch test 1, 2 weeks after DPC sensitization. Treatment: therapeutic diphenylcyclopropenone sensitization with weekly scalp DPC. Here the sequenced sample was whole blood, taken in connection with sensitization to the hapten diphenylcyclopropenone (DPC). Receptors originate from a man aged 35 to 55 with alopecia areata. Some clones in this sample may be carry-over from other donors' samples.

This clonotype was recorded a few times. The rearrangement joins TRBV28 to TRBJ1-5, with D possibly being TRBD1 (5 bases). Germline V CDR1 and CDR2: MDHEN, SYDVKM. V lost 6 bases and J lost 3, with 18 bases in between. CDR3 size: 16 residues. In nucleotides, the CDR3 is TGTGCCAGCAGCTCCCCCCCGACAGAGATCAATCAGCCCCAGCATTTT. As protein: CASSSPPTEINQPQHF.

In its sample, this clonotype was seen many times. CDR3 amino acids: CASSLGGSGYEQYF. In DNA, the CDR3 is TGTGCCAGCAGCTTAGGGGGCTCGGGCTACGAGCAGTACTTC. This rearrangement joins TRBV7-3 to TRBJ2-7; perhaps TRBD1 as D (6 bases). CDR3 length equals 14 residues. CDR1 is SGHTA, CDR2 FQGTGA, per germline. Deletions cut 2 bases from V and 3 bases from J, with 11 bases between. Variable domain in full (rest from reference TRBV7-3 and TRBJ2-7): GAGVSQTPSNKVTEKGKYVELRCDPISGHTALYWYRQSLGQGPEFLIYFQGTGAADDSGLPNDRFFAVRPEGSVSTLKIQRTERGDSAVYLCASSLGGSGYEQYFGPGTRLTVT.

This chain uses TRBV7-9 with TRBJ2-3; D is unresolved. This CDR3 region has 12 residues. Germline V lookup: CDR1 SEHNR, CDR2 FQNEAQ (reference sequence). The V and J ends lost 6 bases and 7 bases respectively, with 11 bases between them. The DNA of the CDR3 is TGTGCCAGCAGTCCGATAACCAATACGCAGTATTTT. Protein: CASSPITNTQYF.

This clonotype was seen repeatedly, ten times or more. The chain links TRBV6-6 to TRBJ2-1, with 12 bases aligning to TRBD2. The CDR3 runs to 15 residues. The germline gives CDR1 MNHNY, CDR2 SVGAGI (reference sequence). With 6 bases clipped from V and 6 bases from J, the junction kept 6 bases outside the gene matches. As DNA, the CDR3 is TGTGCCAGCAGCCAACTAGCGGGAGGACCCAATGAGCAGTTCTTC. Amino acid sequence: CASSQLAGGPNEQFF.

This clonotype was detected only a few times. V usage is TRBV29-1 and J usage is TRBJ2-1; 9 positions agree with TRBD2. The V gene's germline CDR1 is SQVTM and CDR2 ANQGSEA. The CDR3 totals 18 residues. After removal of 5 bases from V and 7 bases from J, the junction contained 21 bases not matched to a gene. The CDR3 nucleotides are TGCAGCGTTCATTCCCCCGACATCCTAGCGGGGAGAGTAAATGAGCAGTTCTTC. Encoded protein: CSVHSPDILAGRVNEQFF.

The rearrangement uses TRBV6-2 or TRBV6-3 and TRBJ1-1; D uncertain. Germline V gene data show CDR1 as MNHEY and CDR2 as SVGEGT. Trimming left V 3 bases short and J 1 base short, with 9 bases between. There are 14 residues in the CDR3. This chain's CDR3 is CASSYVTSNTEAFF. The CDR3 bases are TGTGCCAGCAGTTATGTAACATCGAACACTGAAGCTTTCTTT.

In its sample, this clonotype was seen a few times. This chain links TRBV7-9 with TRBJ2-5; D gene unclear. CDR1 is SEHNR and CDR2 is FQNEAQ in the germline V gene (reference sequence). There are 13 residues in the CDR3. Deletions cut 1 base from V and 4 bases from J, with 7 bases between. The CDR3 sequence is CASSLEFGETQYF. CDR3 DNA sequence: TGTGCCAGCAGCTTAGAATTCGGAGAGACCCAGTACTTC.

This clonotype was seen a few times. The gene calls are TRBV20-1 and TRBJ1-2; 10 bases fit TRBD1. Unmatched junction bases numbered 5, after V lost 5 bases and J lost 2 bases. CDR3 size: 14 residues. Germline CDR1 is DFQATT and CDR2 is SNEGSKA (reference sequence). As DNA, the CDR3 is TGCAGTGCTGAAGACAGGGGGCAAAACTATGGCTACACCTTC. It specifies CSAEDRGQNYGYTF.

This rearrangement joins TRBV18 to TRBJ2-6, with D perhaps TRBD1 (5 bases). Trimming removed 3 bases from V and 0 bases from J, with 12 bases in between. The CDR3 covers 17 residues. Germline V gives CDR1 KGHSH, CDR2 LQKENI. CDR3 sequence: CASSPDTWGSGANVLTF. CDR3 coding DNA: TGTGCCAGCTCACCGGACACATGGGGCTCTGGGGCCAACGTCCTGACTTTC.

The gene calls are TRBV6-5 and TRBJ2-3, with D maybe TRBD2 (5 bases). Germline V gene data show CDR1 as MNHEY and CDR2 as SVGAGI. The CDR3 is 14 residues long. Between the trimmed V and J ends, which lost 6 bases and 1 base, there was a span of 11 bases. CDR3: CASREAAGTDTQYF. CDR3 DNA sequence: TGTGCCAGCAGGGAAGCGGCCGGCACAGATACGCAGTATTTT.

The chain links TRBV27 to TRBJ1-5; 7 bases agree with TRBD1. CDR3 length: 16 residues. V shed 4 bases, J shed 6 bases, and the junction held 12 bases outside the gene matches. CDR1 is MNHEY and CDR2 is SMNVEV in the germline V gene (reference sequence). The CDR3 DNA reads TGTGCCAGCAGTTCATGGACAGGAAGAGGGAGTCAGCCCCAGCATTTT. This codes for CASSSWTGRGSQPQHF.

The chain couples TRBV9 to TRBJ2-7, with 7 bases aligning to TRBD2. The CDR3 covers 16 residues. Germline lookup yields CDR1 SGDLS and CDR2 YYNGEE. With 0 bases clipped from V and 6 bases from J, the junction kept 12 bases outside the gene matches. The CDR3 nucleotides are TGTGCCAGCAGCGTAGATGCGGGGAGGGCCCTGGGCGAGCAGTACTTC. Its translation is CASSVDAGRALGEQYF.

The V and J genes are TRBV28 and TRBJ1-4; TRBD1 is a possible D gene (6 bases). V was shortened by 3 bases and J by 9 bases, with 11 bases between the two germline ends. Germline CDR1 is MDHEN and CDR2 is SYDVKM. The CDR3 totals 13 residues. The CDR3 DNA reads as TGTGCCAGCAGTTTCCCCGGACAGAAAAAACTGTTTTTT. This sequence encodes CASSFPGQKKLFF.

The chain has TRBV5-1 and TRBJ2-2; TRBD1 aligns across 8 bases. The CDR3 consists of 15 residues. The germline V gene encodes CDR1 SGHRS and CDR2 YFSETQ. Germline trimming cut 2 bases from V and 7 bases from J; bases unmatched to any gene: 7. The CDR3 DNA follows: TGCGCCAGCAGCTTCCGGCAGGGGGCTAACGGGGAGCTGTTTTTT. This codes for CASSFRQGANGELFF.

The V gene is TRBV6-5, the J gene TRBJ2-3; a weak D match, TRBD1 (5 bases). This CDR3 spans 15 amino acids. V lost 4 bases and J 4 bases, leaving 15 bases between the germline ends. Germline CDR1 and CDR2: MNHEY and SVGAGI. In nucleotides, the CDR3 is TGTGCCAGCAGTTTATTGACAGAAGGACCAGATACGCAGTATTTT. It specifies CASSLLTEGPDTQYF.

The J gene is TRBJ2-5, the V gene TRBV27; 12 nucleotides agree with TRBD1. Germline CDR1 reads MNHEY; CDR2 reads SMNVEV (reference sequence). With 8 bases clipped from V and 7 bases from J, the junction kept 8 bases outside the gene matches. This CDR3 is 14 amino acids long. This chain's CDR3 is CASARDRGLTTQYF. CDR3 DNA: TGTGCCAGCGCGAGGGACAGGGGGCTTACGACCCAGTACTTC.

The chain recombines TRBV5-1 with TRBJ2-5; weak D call: TRBD2 (6 bases). Germline assignment: CDR1 SGHRS and CDR2 YFSETQ. V was clipped by 4 bases and J by 3 bases, with 16 bases between them. This CDR3 is built from 15 residues. The DNA of the CDR3 is TGCGCCAGCAGCGCCAACTATGGCGGGAAAGAGACCCAGTACTTC. Translated, it gives CASSANYGGKETQYF.

The chain carries TRBV10-2 and TRBJ1-6; D is possibly TRBD1 (5 bases). V gave up 4 bases and J gave up 6 bases, with 7 bases separating them. The germline CDR1 and CDR2 sequences are WSHSY and SAAADI. This CDR3 has 13 amino acids. CDR3 in DNA: TGCGCCAGCAGTGGCCAGGGTAATTCACCCCTCCACTTT. This codes for CASSGQGNSPLHF.

This clonotype was seen more than once but under ten times. This chain links TRBV18 with TRBJ2-2; D is unclear. Germline loops: CDR1 KGHSH, CDR2 LQKENI. V lost 2 bases, J lost 0 bases, and 7 bases lay in between. This CDR3 region has 15 residues. In nucleotides, the CDR3 is TGTGCCAGCTCACCATTCGACCCGAACACCGGGGAGCTGTTTTTT. Translated: CASSPFDPNTGELFF.

This clonotype was observed a handful of times. V gene TRBV20-1 combines with J gene TRBJ1-6; D not resolved. CDR1 and CDR2 (germline): DFQATT, SNEGSKA (reference sequence). The V gene lost 0 bases and the J gene lost 14 bases, with 14 bases spanning the gap. The CDR3 loop spans 13 amino acids. CDR3 loop: CSARDPSLGALHF. The CDR3 DNA reads as TGCAGTGCTAGAGATCCCAGTCTTGGGGCCCTCCACTTT.

This clonotype was detected a few times. This chain uses TRBV2 with TRBJ1-1; D might be TRBD1 (6 bases). The CDR3 has 15 residues. Germline V CDR1 and CDR2: SNHLY, FYNNEI. The V end lost 6 bases, the J end lost 5 bases, and 19 bases lay between the germline ends. CDR3 in amino acids: CASREQGSVGTEAFF. The CDR3 bases are TGTGCCAGCAGGGAACAGGGATCAGTAGGGACTGAAGCTTTCTTT.

At least ten counts were recorded for this clonotype. This chain links TRBV5-1 with TRBJ2-5; 8 positions agree with TRBD1. From germline, CDR1 is SGHRS and CDR2 YFSETQ. Unmatched junction bases numbered 2, after V lost 0 bases and J lost 1 base. The CDR3 spans 15 residues. The CDR3: CASSLGTGPQETQYF. The CDR3 coding sequence is TGCGCCAGCAGCTTGGGGACAGGGCCCCAAGAGACCCAGTACTTC.

The chain links TRBV12-3 or TRBV12-4 to TRBJ2-1; D unresolved. This CDR3 has 14 residues. Trimming removed 3 bases at V and 12 bases at J, with 18 bases between. The CDR3 reads CASSFGSGTHRQFF. DNA of the CDR3: TGTGCCAGCAGTTTTGGATCTGGTACCCATCGGCAGTTCTTC.

The chain carries TRBV28 and TRBJ1-1, with 8 bases identical to TRBD1. J lost 6 bases, V lost 8 bases, and 11 bases had no gene match. The CDR3 is made up of 14 amino acids. Germline values: CDR1 MDHEN, CDR2 SYDVKM. This chain's CDR3 is CASGDPGQAPEAFF. CDR3 DNA: TGTGCCAGCGGCGATCCGGGACAGGCCCCTGAAGCTTTCTTT.

As regards this clonotype: This may come from a read error, since a much larger clone is one base off. This sequence joins TRBV12-3 or TRBV12-4 and TRBJ1-2; D remains ambiguous. The CDR3 runs to 13 residues. CDR3 DNA sequence: TGTTCCAGCAGTTTGGACCGTGGCTATGGCTACACCTTC. It translates to CSSSLDRGYGYTF.

The chain couples TRBV28 to TRBJ1-5; maybe TRBD1 (5 bases). Trimming took 6 bases from V and 0 from J, leaving 9 bases between them. CDR1 is MDHEN, CDR2 SYDVKM, per germline. The CDR3 loop spans 14 amino acids. The CDR3 bases are TGTGCCAGCAGGGGGGGGTATAGCAATCAGCCCCAGCATTTT. Translated: CASRGGYSNQPQHF.

The V and J genes are TRBV27 and TRBJ2-5; 9 positions agree with TRBD2. This CDR3 spans 13 amino acids. V lost 9 bases to trimming and J lost 4 bases; unmatched junction nucleotides: 6. CDR1 and CDR2 (germline): MNHEY, SMNVEV (reference sequence). The CDR3, as DNA: TGTGCCAGAGGCAGCGGGGGGCGAGAGACCCAGTACTTC. This codes for CARGSGGRETQYF.

The chain is built from TRBV14 and TRBJ2-1, with D unclear. V was trimmed by 0 bases and J by 0 bases, leaving 18 bases between them. The CDR3 runs 19 residues. Per the germline V gene, CDR1 is SGHDN and CDR2 is FVKESK. CDR3 nucleotide sequence: TGTGCCAGCAGCCAAGATACCCAACATTCGGCTGGCTCCTACAATGAGCAGTTCTTC. This gives the protein CASSQDTQHSAGSYNEQFF.

The chain links TRBV6-4 to TRBJ2-3, with D possibly being TRBD1 (5 bases). V was pared by 4 bases and J by 1 base, with 12 bases between. The CDR3 has 15 residues. Germline assignment: CDR1 MRHNA and CDR2 SNTAGT. The CDR3 nucleotides read TGTGCCAGCAGTGTAGGGGCAGTGGGCACAGATACGCAGTATTTT. This gives the protein CASSVGAVGTDTQYF.

The V and J genes are TRBV20-1 and TRBJ2-6; D is perhaps TRBD1 (6 bases). CDR3 size: 14 residues. V gave up 3 bases and J gave up 2 bases, with 8 bases separating them. In germline, CDR1 is DFQATT, CDR2 SNEGSKA (reference sequence). CDR3 region: CSASRQAGANVLTF. As DNA, the CDR3 is TGCAGTGCTAGCCGACAGGCTGGGGCCAACGTCCTGACTTTC.

The chain joins TRBV5-1 to TRBJ1-1; 10 nucleotides match TRBD1. The CDR3 totals 15 residues. J gave up 4 bases and V 2 bases, and 5 bases lay outside the gene matches. CDR1 and CDR2 from the germline V gene are SGHRS and YFSETQ. This CDR3 is CASSFDRGRSTEAFF. The CDR3 DNA follows: TGCGCCAGCAGCTTCGACAGGGGGCGAAGCACTGAAGCTTTCTTT.